The 6 T cell receptor beta chains given below trace back to one sample, sequenced in a study of cytomegalovirus exposure and HLA in healthy donors. Primers for the PCR totalled 60 Vbeta and 13 Jbeta. Only in-frame clones appear in the TCRdb table, and some are missing; sequencing was by immunoSEQ multiplex PCR. The sample lists approximately 220,000 clones; roughly 75% were seen once. The source material was PBMCs. The receptors originated from a woman aged 25 to 39 in good health and CMV-seronegative.

J is TRBJ2-3 and V is TRBV5-1; the D is unclear. V gave up 7 bases and J gave up 3 bases, with 15 bases separating them. This CDR3 is built from 14 residues. The germline gives CDR1 SGHRS, CDR2 YFSETQ. CDR3 protein: CASHEGVVTDTQYF. The DNA for the CDR3 is TGCGCCAGCCATGAAGGAGTAGTGACAGATACGCAGTATTTT.

This clone was seen only once. The germline gene is not matched at one end of the junction; a read error may be the cause. The rearrangement uses TRBV7-9 and TRBJ1-1; D is unresolved. The germline gives CDR1 SEHNR, CDR2 FQNEAQ (reference sequence). The CDR3 length is 12 residues. Here the CDR3 DNA reads TGTTCCAGCAGCTTACCTTTTACGGTCGCTTTCTTT. It translates to CSSSLPFTVAFF.

This clone occurred a few times. The genes are TRBV2 and TRBJ2-3; 9 bases map to TRBD2. The V segment lost 8 bases and the J segment 1 base; nucleotides outside the gene matches: 7. The CDR3 extends over 15 amino acids. The germline V gene has CDR1 SNHLY and CDR2 FYNNEI. The CDR3: CASSAASGGTDTQYF. The CDR3 DNA is TGTGCCAGCTCGGCGGCTAGCGGGGGCACAGATACGCAGTATTTT.

Only a few counts were recorded for this clone. The J gene is TRBJ1-1, the V gene TRBV30; D call uncertain. Germline CDR1 and CDR2: GTSNPN and SVGIG (reference sequence). CDR3 length: 13 residues. The V gene lost 4 bases and the J gene lost 3 bases, with 12 bases spanning the gap. As DNA, the CDR3 is TGTGCCTGGAACCGCGGGATAGACACTGAAGCTTTCTTT. The encoded protein is CAWNRGIDTEAFF.

V usage is TRBV10-2 and J usage is TRBJ2-4; 16 bases are a match to TRBD2. The junction had 11 bases not matched to a gene; V was cut back by 0 bases and J by 0 bases. This CDR3 contains 22 residues. Germline CDR1 and CDR2: WSHSY and SAAADI. The CDR3 sequence is CASSESTWGLAGGGLAKNIQYF. CDR3 in DNA: TGCGCCAGCAGTGAGTCGACCTGGGGACTAGCGGGAGGGGGTCTAGCCAAAAACATTCAGTACTTC.

The rearrangement joins TRBV2 to TRBJ2-1, with TRBD2 matching over 8 bases. CDR1 is SNHLY and CDR2 is FYNNEI in the germline V gene. The trim removed 2 bases at V and 5 bases at J, leaving 5 bases unmatched. CDR3 length: 15 residues. CDR3 DNA sequence: TGTGCCAGCAGTGAAATGTGGCGGGGGGACAATGAGCAGTTCTTC. This sequence encodes CASSEMWRGDNEQFF. Variable domain in full (rest from reference TRBV2 and TRBJ2-1): EPEVTQTPSHQVTQMGQEVILRCVPISNHLYFYWYRQILGQKVEFLVSFYNNEISEKSEIFDDQFSVERPDGSNFTLKIRSTKLEDSAMYFCASSEMWRGDNEQFFGPGTRLTVL.